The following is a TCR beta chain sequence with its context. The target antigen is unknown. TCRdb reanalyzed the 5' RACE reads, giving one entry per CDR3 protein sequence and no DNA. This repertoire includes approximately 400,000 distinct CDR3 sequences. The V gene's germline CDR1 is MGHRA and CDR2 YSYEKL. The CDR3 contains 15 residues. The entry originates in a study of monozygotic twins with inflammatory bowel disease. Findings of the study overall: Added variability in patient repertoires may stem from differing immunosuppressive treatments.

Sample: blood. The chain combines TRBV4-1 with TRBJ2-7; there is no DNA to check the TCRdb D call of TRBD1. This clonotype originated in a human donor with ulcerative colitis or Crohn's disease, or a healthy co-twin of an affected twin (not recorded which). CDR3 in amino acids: CASSFRDRGLYEQYF.